A single sample gave rise to the 3 T cell receptor beta chains below, sequenced in a study of spatial heterogeneity in lung cancer. Study-wide points: Tumors with more nonsynonymous mutations had more expanded intratumoral alpha and beta TCRs.

Their antigens are not known. Using its own MiXCR run on the 5' RACE reads, TCRdb lists one record per CDR3 protein. The sample shows 15,000 to 20,000 distinct CDR3 sequences, 5.5% to 6.5% of them seen only once. Described time point: sample taken at primary tumor resection. Sequencing used lung tumor tissue, obtained at surgery. These TCRs come from a female donor with early-stage non-small cell lung cancer.

This clonotype was counted at least ten times. The CDR3 here is CSASPGGAWEQYF. For the CDR3, the DNA is TGCAGTGCTAGCCCCGGGGGGGCGTGGGAGCAGTACTTC. V is TRBV20-1 and J is TRBJ2-7; 8 bases line up with TRBD2. The V gene's germline CDR1 is DFQATT and CDR2 SNEGSKA (reference sequence). The ends lost 3 bases at V and 7 bases at J; junction bases unmatched: 8. The CDR3 has 13 residues.

This clonotype was seen a handful of times. V gene TRBV27 combines with J gene TRBJ1-5; D remains unclear. Trimming shortened V by 2 bases and J by 2 bases, and 4 bases separated the two germline ends. Per the germline V gene, CDR1 is MNHEY and CDR2 is SMNVEV (reference sequence). CDR3 length: 13 amino acids. The CDR3 coding sequence is TGTGCCAGCAGTTTACATCGCAATCAGCCCCAGCATTTT. Its protein product is CASSLHRNQPQHF.

This clonotype was recorded many times. This chain joins TRBV6-4 and TRBJ2-1, with D unresolved. Trimming removed 0 bases at V and 0 bases at J, with 6 bases between. Per germline, CDR1 MRHNA and CDR2 SNTAGT. The CDR3 extends over 15 amino acids. The CDR3 protein is CASSDSSSSYNEQFF. CDR3 DNA: TGTGCCAGCAGTGACTCTTCTAGCTCCTACAATGAGCAGTTCTTC.